This entry concerns a single TCR beta chain. This clone turned up a few times. Its antigen is still unknown. No much larger clone is present one base from it, and per-base qualities are unavailable. V is trimmed back by 4 bases and J by 7 bases, and the junction contains 12 bases that no gene match accounts for. The CDR3 spans 16 residues, from the cysteine through the phenylalanine. This entry keeps only the CDR3 DNA: 48 bases, framed from base 1. CDR1 is given as MGHDK and CDR2 as SYGVNS, both from the germline V gene. The cohort was made up of approximately 670 healthy bone marrow donors. Cohort members were all nominally healthy when sampled, although unrecorded immune exposures were likely present. The donor was CMV seropositive and belonged to the group of about 290 seropositive cohort members. A peripheral blood sample was provided by each donor, and peripheral blood mononuclear cells were used for TCR beta sequencing. Genomic DNA extraction from the blood cell samples was performed with the Qiagen DNeasy Blood Extraction Kit.

Library preparation was by the immunoSEQ multiplex PCR assay. For the multiplex PCR, a mixture combining 60 forward primers for TCR Vbeta segments and 13 reverse primers for TCR Jbeta segments was used. The CDR3 region of rearranged TCR beta genes was amplified from genomic DNA with a multiplex PCR assay. Amplified TCR beta libraries were sequenced as 87-base-pair reads on the Illumina HiSeq System. On the study's bioinformatics: A later analysis counted about 80 million unique TCR beta chains across the 650 to 700 repertoires, and roughly 9.9 million of these chains were shared by at least two donors. A nearest-neighbor algorithm error-corrected the raw reads and collapsed the reads into unique sequences, merging closely related sequences to remove PCR and sequencing errors. Alignment of CDR3 sequences to IMGT reference sequences was used to assign V, D and J gene segments. For a sequence to be retained, at least a six-nucleotide match to both a V gene segment and a J gene segment was required. Rearrangements were classified as productive when the CDR3 lacked stop codons and remained in frame with V and J, and all other rearrangements were classified as non-productive. CDR3 was defined by IMGT convention, running from the second conserved V-encoded cysteine to the conserved J-encoded phenylalanine. In an earlier analysis of approximately 500 of the donors, sequences lacking an unambiguous match to a single V gene segment were excluded. An earlier analysis of approximately 590 of the donors called V segments functional above 56.7% productive rearrangements and segregating when the between-donor standard deviation exceeded 5%. A statistical classification framework was developed to diagnose cytomegalovirus status using the catalog of TCR beta chain sequences. In a later analysis, V and J genes were assigned by comparing TCR nucleotide sequences against IMGT/GENE-DB human TR gene sequences. In a later analysis, CDR3 sequences and most-parsimonious VDJ recombination scenarios were assigned using the TCRdist pipeline. In a later analysis, every TCR beta chain was defined by the combination of its CDR3 amino acid sequence and its V-gene family, and reads without a unique V-gene family were dropped. To address suspected cross-contamination and a sequencing artifact, a later analysis removed 592 highly shared, low-generation-probability nucleotide sequences. In a later analysis, a clonal expansion index was calculated for each public chain from normalized within-repertoire ranks of inferred template counts. Generation probabilities in a later analysis came from a VDJ recombination model fitted to out-of-frame rearrangements, and those results were checked against IGoR. A later analysis scored TCR-TCR, TCR-HLA and TCR-CMV co-occurrence with hypergeometric tests, applying a repertoire-size bias correction to TCR pairs. A later analysis estimated false discovery rates by permuting HLA or CMV assignments 20 times. In a later analysis, co-occurring TCRs were grouped using DBSCAN, with TCRdist sequence similarity added in when clustering inside HLA-allele-positive subsets. Repertoires with fewer than 30,000 or more than 120,000 public chains, plus five repertoires with anomalous nucleotide sharing, were excluded from co-occurrence clustering. In its TCRdb copy, this immuneACCESS table keeps in-frame sequences only and misses some clones. Where compared with another copy, unresolved V genes explain less than half of these, and the others have no known cause. That table furnishes V, J and clone size, whereas the DNA furnished D and trimming. The sample table lists under 200,000 clones, about 80% of them with a count of one. More than 2% of the sample comes from the top ten.

The sample is drawn from a study of cytomegalovirus exposure and HLA in healthy donors (TCRdb year 2017). A note on the overall study: An earlier analysis of about 530 of the donors reported 250 to 350 Gb of sequence data and 117 million unique TCR beta sequences obtained from about 200 million T cells. Rather than using new phenotypic data, the later analysis identified candidate immune exposures from TCR beta sequences and from how often those sequences occurred across donors. Donor age, sex, ethnicity and CMV serostatus were collected together with the repertoire data. Roughly 5 DR-DQ haplotypes were handled as single units for association and clustering because linkage in the cohort was strong. A later genetic analysis used genome-wide SNP genotypes for about 55% of the 666 donors, treating that subset as a discovery cohort. All discovery cohort repertoires had been generated on a single sequencing platform. To decide whether each TCR beta V gene segment behaved as functional or pseudogenic, an earlier analysis of 587 of the donors relied on high-throughput TCR beta sequencing. Using immunosequencing, the study profiled T cell repertoires from fewer than 700 subjects and related those repertoires to cytomegalovirus serostatus. An early release that covered more than 550 HLA-typed donors contained around 330 gigabases of sequencing data and tens of millions of unique TCR sequences. Of the 300 to 450 genotyped donors, 65% to 90% were placed in the genetic ancestry cluster associated with self-reported Caucasian donors. In a later analysis, previously published TCR beta repertoires from 666 donors were re-analyzed and high-resolution HLA genotyping was added so that TCR occurrence patterns could be studied. In addition to the first cohort of 500 to 850 subjects, a separate validation cohort of approximately 110 different subjects was used. High-throughput TCR immunosequencing, statistical association of individual TCRs with disease status, and machine learning were combined to predict cytomegalovirus infection status. Class I and class II HLA loci were covered by the typing at four-digit resolution. Across around 400 genotyped donors of the cohort, an average of approximately 240,000 unique TCR beta nucleotide sequences per donor were sequenced, and roughly 18% of those sequences were non-productive. The study was designed to test whether signatures of past pathogen exposure could be identified by cataloging public T cell receptors. Typing coverage differed by locus: A, B, C, DRB1 and DQB1 were typed in about 620-640 donors, DQA1 in approximately 520, DPA1 in nearly 610, and DPB1 in just under 480. The paper as a whole reports these results and caveats: Sequencing depth was assumed to be roughly uniform across donors in the presence/absence analyses, though that assumption may not hold. Because counts were too low, roughly 17 rarely observed V segments, including chromosome 9 orphons, were left out of the earlier analysis of 587 of the donors. Linkage disequilibrium might explain the correlated functional status among segregating V segments, but an unknown experimental factor could not be excluded. In a later analysis, the rate of TCR association differed among HLA loci, with DRB1 alleles having the most associated TCRs and HLA-C alleles having the fewest. In an earlier analysis of fewer than 700 of the donors, most TCR beta V segments appeared in productive rearrangements about 90% or about 30% of the time, broadly matching IMGT annotations. A later analysis reported that several top co-occurrence clusters appeared linked to parvovirus B19, influenza, CMV and Epstein-Barr virus. Most TCR sequences were seen in very few donors, while some public TCRs were found in many individuals. When HLA alleles, especially DR and DQ, strongly co-occurred, TCR associations were difficult to assign to individual alleles. A group of highly shared sequence variants was considered likely to be a technical artifact of the sequencing pipeline. An association between a missense DCLRE1C variant and V-gene and J-gene trimming of TCR beta chains was found in a later genetic analysis and replicated in an independent cohort. The study listed 164 TCR beta chains as associated with cytomegalovirus. According to a later analysis, most CMV-associated TCR beta chains appeared to be HLA-restricted, and the HLA associations seemed to be driven largely by CMV exposure. In vitro tests confirmed that a few of the cytomegalovirus-associated TCR beta chains recognize cytomegalovirus antigens. In a later analysis, about 16,000 TCR beta sequences were associated with specific HLA alleles at a false discovery rate of 0.05. For the cohort, immune exposure information was limited to CMV serostatus. Compared with the approximately 710-donor mean, donors in an Asian-associated ancestry cluster had fewer N-insertions in productive TCRs, according to a later genetic analysis. The authors suggested that the approach could potentially be extended to other disease states and immunological phenotypes. Some IMGT-functional V segments, including TRBV6-2 and TRBV6-3, could not be told apart with the 87-base-pair reads, so those segments were excluded. A later analysis found that HLA-associated TCR beta chains were more clonally expanded and had lower generation probabilities than equally common non-associated chains. In both the original and validation cohorts, the classifier was reported to diagnose cytomegalovirus status with high specificity and sensitivity. A further reported finding was that TCR beta sequences accurately predicted the HLA-A and HLA-B alleles for most subjects in the first cohort. The cohort was sequenced for TCR beta chains only, and without alpha or paired-chain data the features that could be detected were limited. Because HLA typing was missing for some donors at each locus, association tests included only the typed subset.

The sequencing input was PBMCs. The receptor was derived from a woman aged 25 to 45 in good health and CMV-seropositive. The chain is encoded by TRBV25-1 joined to TRBJ1-4; TRBD1 matches 7 bases in the middle. CDR3 reads: CASSAIQGPLGEKLFF. The DNA sequence follows: TGTGCCAGCAGTGCGATACAGGGGCCCCTTGGTGAAAAACTGTTTTTT.